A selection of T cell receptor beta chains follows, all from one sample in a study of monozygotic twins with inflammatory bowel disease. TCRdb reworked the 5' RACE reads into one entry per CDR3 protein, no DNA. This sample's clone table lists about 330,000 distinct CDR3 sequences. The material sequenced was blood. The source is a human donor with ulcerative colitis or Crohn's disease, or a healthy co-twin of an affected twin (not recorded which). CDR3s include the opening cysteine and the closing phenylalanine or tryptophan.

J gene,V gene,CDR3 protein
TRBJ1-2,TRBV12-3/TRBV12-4,CASRPDSNYGYTF
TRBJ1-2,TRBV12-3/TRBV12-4,CASSFGLRYTF
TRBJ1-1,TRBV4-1,CASSLFSRNTEAFF
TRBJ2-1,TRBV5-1,CASSLGSGGVDEQFF
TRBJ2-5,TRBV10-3,CAISGGSGETQYF
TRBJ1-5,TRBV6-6,CASSPAGFNQPQHF
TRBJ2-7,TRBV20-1,CSARAGTGGYEQYF
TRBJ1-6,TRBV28,CASSLIAGNALHF
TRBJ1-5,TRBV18,CASSLAWDETQHF
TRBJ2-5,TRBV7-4,CASSLRVSEILETQYF
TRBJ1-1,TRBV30,CAWSPQALDTEAFF
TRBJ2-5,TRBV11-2,CASSLASGGQETQYF
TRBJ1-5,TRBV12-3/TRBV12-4,CASSLRTAGGEPQHF
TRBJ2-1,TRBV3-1,CASSQGLAGGPEQFF
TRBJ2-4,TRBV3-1,CASSSRTSGGAGNIQYF
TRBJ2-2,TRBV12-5,CASGSPTGELFF
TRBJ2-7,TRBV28,CASKTGAYEQYF
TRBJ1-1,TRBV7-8,CASSFQNRDTEAFF
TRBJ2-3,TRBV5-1,CASSYPQGSITDTQYF
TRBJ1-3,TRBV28,CASRQGAKGNTIYF
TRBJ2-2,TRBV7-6,CASSLGTSGANTGELFF
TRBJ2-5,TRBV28,CASSWGVKETQYF
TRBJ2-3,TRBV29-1,CSVEGGSRGTDTQYF
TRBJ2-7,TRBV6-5,CASSYPGAAGPYAYEQYF
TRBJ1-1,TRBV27,CASSPVRGDLGTEAFF
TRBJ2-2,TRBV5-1,CASSLQGSGELFF
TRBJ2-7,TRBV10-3,CAISTDRGRAYEQYF
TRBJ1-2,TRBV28,CASSQPGQGTYGYTF
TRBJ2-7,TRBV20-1,CSVPRGMPYEQYF
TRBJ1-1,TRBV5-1,CASSRGPSTEAFF
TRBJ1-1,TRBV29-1,CSSRRALDTEAFF
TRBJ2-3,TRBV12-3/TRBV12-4,CASSYRGADTQYF
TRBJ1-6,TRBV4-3,CASSQLPGGRDNSPLHF
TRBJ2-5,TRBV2,CASSEDSETQYF
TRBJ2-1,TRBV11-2,CASSLAGRQFF
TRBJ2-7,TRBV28,CASNEVNGGLVYEQYF
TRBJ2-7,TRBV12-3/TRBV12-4,CASSLGTYSYEQYF
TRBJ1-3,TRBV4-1,CASSRLGRISGNTIYF